This T cell receptor (beta chain) was sequenced in a study of T-cell reconstitution after alpha-beta-depleted transplantation in children. The germline V and J ends were trimmed by 5 bases and 9 bases, with 8 bases remaining between them. The CDR3 loop spans 11 amino acids. Germline CDR1 MNHEY, CDR2 SVGEGT. Construction of the TCRbeta library involved unique molecular identifiers. TCRdb fed the PCR reads into MiXCR, producing one record per CDR3 protein. The sample holds about 350,000 distinct CDR3 sequences, about an eighth seen once. The origin of this receptor is a human donor who donated a stem cell graft to a child with Fanconi anemia. V and J are TRBV6-2 or TRBV6-3 and TRBJ2-4; unclear D gene. Source: PBMCs, taken from the stem cell graft. The CDR3 nucleotides are TGTGCCAGCAGTCGGACGGGCATTCAGTACTTC. Translated: CASSRTGIQYF.